This paragraph reports one TCR beta chain. This clonotype was seen only a few times. This receptor's antigen is unknown. Nothing much larger sits one base from this clone, and base qualities are not available. Reading from cysteine to phenylalanine, the CDR3 counts 15 amino acids. The entry retains the CDR3 DNA only, 45 bases that are in frame from base 1. CDR1 SGHVS and CDR2 FNYEAQ were looked up in the germline V gene. V is clipped by 1 base and J by 1 base, and the sequence between their germline boundaries is 9 bases long. Full-length TCR variable regions were amplified by 5' RACE PCR with constant-region reverse primers, and semi-nested PCR with Nested Universal Primer A was subsequently performed. Using the ReliaPrep RNA Cell Miniprep System, total RNA was extracted, and the SMARTer RACE 5'/3' Kit was then used to reverse transcribe the RNA into 5'RACE-ready cDNA. Multiplex adaptors were used to barcode the full-length TCR alpha and beta libraries, which were then sequenced on an Illumina MiSeq. The published analysis was carried out like this. For each of nine subset-tissue groups, sequencing data from the five patients were combined, and the groups were compared by unsupervised clustering of TCR gene usage. The Morisita-Horn index was used to calculate repertoire similarity, with shared sequences weighted by how much each contributed to each repertoire. The raw public data were reprocessed by TCRdb itself: fastp quality trimming at Q25, MiXCR clonotype calling, in-frame beta chains only. For every CDR3 protein sequence, its rows merge into one entry that carries the most common genes and DNA. Here the V and J calls rest on TCRdb's processing, not on the authors' analysis. For this sample there are tens of thousands of distinct CDR3 sequences; approximately 23% appear just once. Of the sample, 2.5% to 3.5% falls within the top ten clones.

CD4+CD45RO+CD25- cells were isolated as memory CD4+ T cells. Tregs, naive and memory CD4+ T cells from tumor, blood and ipsilateral draining lymph nodes of five breast cancer patients underwent full-length TCR alpha and beta sequencing. Tumor tissue and lymph nodes obtained by ipsilateral axillary dissection were perfused with PBS, cut into small pieces and digested using collagenase I and hyaluronidase. Ficoll density gradient centrifugation was used to isolate mononuclear cells from either lymph nodes or 50 ml of peripheral blood. A purity exceeding 90% was confirmed by FACS for the sorted cell populations. This entry is derived from a study (dated by TCRdb to 2014 to 2015). For context, the study as a whole: Whether tumor-infiltrating Tregs in breast cancer are recruited from blood Tregs or converted in situ from other CD4+ T cell subsets was tested.

Overall results and qualifications from the work: Rather than covering whole repertoires, validation in the larger cohort was restricted to a single TCR beta V-J rearrangement. The greatest overlap of tumor-infiltrating Treg TCR alpha and beta sequences was with tumor naive CD4+ T cells, followed next by blood naive CD4+ T cells. Tumor memory CD4+ T cell TCR gene usage was found to cluster with blood and lymph node memory CD4+ cells and with lymph node naive CD4+ cells.

The chain links TRBV7-6 with TRBJ2-3, with a tentative D gene TRBD2 over 6 matching bases. Sequencing was done on a sample of memory CD4+ T cells sorted from a lymph node. The cell subset or site label, as the study defines it: memory CD4+ T cells, CD4+CD45RO+CD25-. The clonotype originates from a female donor with breast cancer. The CDR3 region has the sequence CASSLGGVGTDTQYF. The DNA is as follows: TGTGCCAGCAGCTTAGGCGGGGTGGGCACAGATACGCAGTATTTT.